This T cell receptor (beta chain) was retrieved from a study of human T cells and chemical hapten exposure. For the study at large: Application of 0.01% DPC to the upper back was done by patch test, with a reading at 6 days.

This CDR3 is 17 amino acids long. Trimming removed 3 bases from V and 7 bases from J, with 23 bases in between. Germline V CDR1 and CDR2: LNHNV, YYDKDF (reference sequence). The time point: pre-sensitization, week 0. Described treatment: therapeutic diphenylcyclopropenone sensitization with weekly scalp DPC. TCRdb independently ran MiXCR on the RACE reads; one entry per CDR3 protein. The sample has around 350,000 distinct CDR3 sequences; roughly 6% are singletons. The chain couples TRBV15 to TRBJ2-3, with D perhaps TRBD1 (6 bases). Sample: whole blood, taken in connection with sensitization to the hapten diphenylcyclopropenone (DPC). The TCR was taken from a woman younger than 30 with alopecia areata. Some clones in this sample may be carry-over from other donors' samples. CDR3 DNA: TGTGCCACCAGCAGCCCGATCTACCGGGACACTCAGTATACGCAGTATTTT. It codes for CATSSPIYRDTQYTQYF. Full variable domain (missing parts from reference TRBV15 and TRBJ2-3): DAMVIQNPRYQVTQFGKPVTLSCSQTLNHNVMYWYQQKSSQAPKLLFHYYDKDFNNEADTPDNFQSRRPNTSFCFLDIRSPGLGDTAMYLCATSSPIYRDTQYTQYFGPGTRLTVL.